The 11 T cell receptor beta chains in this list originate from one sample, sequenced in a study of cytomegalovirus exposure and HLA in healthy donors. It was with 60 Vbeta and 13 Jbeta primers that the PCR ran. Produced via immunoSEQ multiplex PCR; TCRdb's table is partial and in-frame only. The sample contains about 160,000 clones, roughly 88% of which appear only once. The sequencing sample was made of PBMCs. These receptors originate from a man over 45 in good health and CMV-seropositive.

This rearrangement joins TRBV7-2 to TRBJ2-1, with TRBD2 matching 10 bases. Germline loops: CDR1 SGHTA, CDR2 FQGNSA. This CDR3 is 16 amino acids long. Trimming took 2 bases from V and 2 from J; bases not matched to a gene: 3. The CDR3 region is CASSLLSGRPYNEQFF. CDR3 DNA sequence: TGTGCCAGCAGCTTACTTAGCGGGAGGCCCTACAATGAGCAGTTCTTC.

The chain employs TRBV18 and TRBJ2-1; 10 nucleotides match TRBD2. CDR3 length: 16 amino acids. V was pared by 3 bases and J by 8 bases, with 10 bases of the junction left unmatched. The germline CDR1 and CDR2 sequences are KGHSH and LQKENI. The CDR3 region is CASSPLTSGIGDEQFF. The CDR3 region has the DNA TGTGCCAGCTCACCCCTTACTAGCGGGATAGGGGATGAGCAGTTCTTC.

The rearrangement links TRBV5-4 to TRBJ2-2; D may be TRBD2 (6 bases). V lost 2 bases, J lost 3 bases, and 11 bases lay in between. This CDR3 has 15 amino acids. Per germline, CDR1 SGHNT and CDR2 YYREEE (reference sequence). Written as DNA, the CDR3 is TGTGCCAGCAGCTTCTCTAGCGACTACACCGGGGAGCTGTTTTTT. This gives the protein CASSFSSDYTGELFF.

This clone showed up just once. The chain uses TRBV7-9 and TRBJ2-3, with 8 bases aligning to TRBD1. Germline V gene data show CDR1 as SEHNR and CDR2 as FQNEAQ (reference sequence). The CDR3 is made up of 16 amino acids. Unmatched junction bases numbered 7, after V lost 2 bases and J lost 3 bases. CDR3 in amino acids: CASSLWQGALTDTQYF. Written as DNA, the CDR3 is TGTGCCAGCAGCTTATGGCAGGGGGCTCTTACAGATACGCAGTATTTT.

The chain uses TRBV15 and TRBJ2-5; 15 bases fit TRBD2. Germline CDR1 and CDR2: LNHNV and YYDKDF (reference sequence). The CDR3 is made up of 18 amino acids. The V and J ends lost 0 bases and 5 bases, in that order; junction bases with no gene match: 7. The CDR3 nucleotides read TGTGCCACCAGCAGAGAACGGACTAGCGGGAGGGCCTGGGAGACCCAGTACTTC. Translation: CATSRERTSGRAWETQYF.

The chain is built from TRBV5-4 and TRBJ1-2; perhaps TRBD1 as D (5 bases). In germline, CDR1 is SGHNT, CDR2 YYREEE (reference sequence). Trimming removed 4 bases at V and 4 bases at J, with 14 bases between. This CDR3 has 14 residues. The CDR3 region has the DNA TGTGCCAGCAGCCAGGGCAGTGCCGGCTATGGCTACACCTTC. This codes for CASSQGSAGYGYTF.

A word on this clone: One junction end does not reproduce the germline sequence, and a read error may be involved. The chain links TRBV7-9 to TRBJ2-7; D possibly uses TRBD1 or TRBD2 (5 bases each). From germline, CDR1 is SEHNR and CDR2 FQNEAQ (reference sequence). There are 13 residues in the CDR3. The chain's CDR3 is CASSLAGGAEQYF. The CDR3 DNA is TGTGCCAGCAGCCTAGCCGGTGGGGCCGAGCAGTACTTC.

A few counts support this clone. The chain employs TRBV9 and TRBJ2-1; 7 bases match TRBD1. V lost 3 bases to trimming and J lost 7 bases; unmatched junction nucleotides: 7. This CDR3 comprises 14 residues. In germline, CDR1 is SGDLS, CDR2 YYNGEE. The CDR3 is CASSAQTGKNEQFF. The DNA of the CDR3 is TGTGCCAGCAGCGCACAGACAGGGAAAAATGAGCAGTTCTTC.

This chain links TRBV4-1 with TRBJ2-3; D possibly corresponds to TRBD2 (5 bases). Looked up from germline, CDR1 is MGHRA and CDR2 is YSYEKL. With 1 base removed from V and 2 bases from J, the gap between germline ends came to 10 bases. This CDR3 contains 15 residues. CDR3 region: CASSQARGPTDTQYF. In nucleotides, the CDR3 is TGCGCCAGCAGCCAAGCGCGAGGGCCCACAGATACGCAGTATTTT.

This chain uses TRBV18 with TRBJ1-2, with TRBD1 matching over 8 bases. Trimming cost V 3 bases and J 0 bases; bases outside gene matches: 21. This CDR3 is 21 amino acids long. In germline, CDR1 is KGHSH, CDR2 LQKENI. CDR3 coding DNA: TGTGCCAGCTCACCTCGCGTAGGAGGGGCGGCCCGGGACAGGACTAACTATGGCTACACCTTC. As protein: CASSPRVGGAARDRTNYGYTF.

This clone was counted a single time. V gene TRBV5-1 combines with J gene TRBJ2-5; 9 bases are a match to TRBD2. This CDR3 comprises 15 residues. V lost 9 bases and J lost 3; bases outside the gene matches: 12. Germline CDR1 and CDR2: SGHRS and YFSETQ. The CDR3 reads CANLWGLAGKETQYF. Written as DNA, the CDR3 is TGCGCCAACCTATGGGGGCTAGCGGGAAAAGAGACCCAGTACTTC.